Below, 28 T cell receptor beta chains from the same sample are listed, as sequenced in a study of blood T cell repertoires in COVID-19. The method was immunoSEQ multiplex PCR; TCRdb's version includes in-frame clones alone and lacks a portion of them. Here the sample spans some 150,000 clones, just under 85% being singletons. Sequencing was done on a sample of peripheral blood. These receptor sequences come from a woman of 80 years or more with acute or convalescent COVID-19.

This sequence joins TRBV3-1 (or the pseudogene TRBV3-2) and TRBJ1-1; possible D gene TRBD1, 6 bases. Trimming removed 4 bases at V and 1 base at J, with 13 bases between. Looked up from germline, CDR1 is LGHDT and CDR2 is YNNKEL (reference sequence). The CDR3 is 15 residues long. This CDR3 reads CASSPRGQRNTEAFF. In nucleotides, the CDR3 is TGTGCCAGCAGCCCCCGAGGACAGCGGAACACTGAAGCTTTCTTT.

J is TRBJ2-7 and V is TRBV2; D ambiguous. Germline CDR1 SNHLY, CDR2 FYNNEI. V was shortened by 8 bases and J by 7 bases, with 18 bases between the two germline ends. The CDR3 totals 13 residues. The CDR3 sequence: CASGRQRIGEQYF. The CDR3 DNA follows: TGTGCCAGCGGTCGGCAGCGAATAGGAGAGCAGTACTTC.

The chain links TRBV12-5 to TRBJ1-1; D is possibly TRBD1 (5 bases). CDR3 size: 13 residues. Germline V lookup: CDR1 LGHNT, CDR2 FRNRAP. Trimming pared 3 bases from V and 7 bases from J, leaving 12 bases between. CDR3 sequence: CASGLMGEGEAFF. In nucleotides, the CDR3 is TGTGCTAGTGGTTTAATGGGGGAGGGTGAAGCTTTCTTT.

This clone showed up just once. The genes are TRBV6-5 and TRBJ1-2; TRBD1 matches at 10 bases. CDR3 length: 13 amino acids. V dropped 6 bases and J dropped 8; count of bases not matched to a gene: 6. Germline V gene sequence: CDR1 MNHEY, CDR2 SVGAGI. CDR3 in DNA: TGTGCCAGCAGGTTGACAGGGGGCGAGGGCTACACCTTC. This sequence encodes CASRLTGGEGYTF.

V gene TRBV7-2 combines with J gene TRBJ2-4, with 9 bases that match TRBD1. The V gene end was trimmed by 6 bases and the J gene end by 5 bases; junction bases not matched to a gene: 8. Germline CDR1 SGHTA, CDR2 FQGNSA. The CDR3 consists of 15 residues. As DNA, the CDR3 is TGTGCCAGCAGACGAGACAGGGGGTCGGAAAACATTCAGTACTTC. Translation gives CASRRDRGSENIQYF.

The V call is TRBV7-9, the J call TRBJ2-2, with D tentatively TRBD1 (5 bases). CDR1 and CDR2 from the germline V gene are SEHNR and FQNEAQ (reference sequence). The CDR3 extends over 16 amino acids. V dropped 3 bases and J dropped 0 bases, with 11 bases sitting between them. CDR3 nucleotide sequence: TGTGCCAGCAGCTTTCCCGACAGTCCGAACACCGGGGAGCTGTTTTTT. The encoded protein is CASSFPDSPNTGELFF.

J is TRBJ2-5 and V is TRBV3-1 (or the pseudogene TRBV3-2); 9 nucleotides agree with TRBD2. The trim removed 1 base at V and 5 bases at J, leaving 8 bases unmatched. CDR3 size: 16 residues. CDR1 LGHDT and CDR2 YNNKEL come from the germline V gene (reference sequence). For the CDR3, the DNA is TGTGCCAGCAGCCAAGGTCGAGCGGGGGGCATGGAGACCCAGTACTTC. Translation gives CASSQGRAGGMETQYF.

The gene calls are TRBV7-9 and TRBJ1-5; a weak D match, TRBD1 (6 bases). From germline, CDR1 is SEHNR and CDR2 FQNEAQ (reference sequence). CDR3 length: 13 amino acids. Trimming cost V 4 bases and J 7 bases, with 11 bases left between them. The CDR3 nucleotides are TGTGCCAGCAGCTCACAGGGAGGGCAGCCCCAGCATTTT. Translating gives CASSSQGGQPQHF.

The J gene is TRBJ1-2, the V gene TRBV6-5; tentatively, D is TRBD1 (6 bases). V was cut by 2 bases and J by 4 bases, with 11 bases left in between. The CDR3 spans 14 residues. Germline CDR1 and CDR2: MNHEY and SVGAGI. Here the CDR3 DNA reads TGTGCCAGCAGTTACCGACAGGCAAGCTATGGCTACACCTTC. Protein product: CASSYRQASYGYTF.

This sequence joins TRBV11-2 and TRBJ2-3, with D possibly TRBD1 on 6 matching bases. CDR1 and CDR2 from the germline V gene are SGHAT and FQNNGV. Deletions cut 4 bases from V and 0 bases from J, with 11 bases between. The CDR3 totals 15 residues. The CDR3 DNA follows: TGTGCCAGCAGCTCCAGGGGATTGAGCACAGATACGCAGTATTTT. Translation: CASSSRGLSTDTQYF.

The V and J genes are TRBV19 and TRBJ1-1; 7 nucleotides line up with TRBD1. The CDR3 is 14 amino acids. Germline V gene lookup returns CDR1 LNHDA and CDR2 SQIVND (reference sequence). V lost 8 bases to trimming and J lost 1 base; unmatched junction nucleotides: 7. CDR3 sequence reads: CASGHDRANTEAFF. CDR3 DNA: TGTGCCAGTGGACACGACAGGGCGAACACTGAAGCTTTCTTT.

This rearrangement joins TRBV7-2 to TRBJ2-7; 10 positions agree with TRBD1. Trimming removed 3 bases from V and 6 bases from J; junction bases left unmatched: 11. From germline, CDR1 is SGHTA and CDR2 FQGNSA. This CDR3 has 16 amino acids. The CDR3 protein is CASSFGRDRGLGEQYF. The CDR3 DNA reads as TGTGCCAGCAGCTTCGGAAGGGACAGGGGCCTCGGCGAGCAGTACTTC. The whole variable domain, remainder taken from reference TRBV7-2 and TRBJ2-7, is GAGVSQSPSNKVTEKGKDVELRCDPISGHTALYWYRQSLGQGLEFLIYFQGNSAPDKSGLPSDRFSAERTGGSVSTLTIQRTQQEDSAVYLCASSFGRDRGLGEQYFGPGTRLTVT.

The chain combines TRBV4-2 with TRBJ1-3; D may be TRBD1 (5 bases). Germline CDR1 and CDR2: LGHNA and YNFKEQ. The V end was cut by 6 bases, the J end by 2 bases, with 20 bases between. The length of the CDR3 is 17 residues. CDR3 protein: CASSQGSGRSPGNTIYF. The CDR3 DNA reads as TGTGCCAGCAGTCAGGGATCAGGGCGATCGCCTGGAAACACCATATATTTT.

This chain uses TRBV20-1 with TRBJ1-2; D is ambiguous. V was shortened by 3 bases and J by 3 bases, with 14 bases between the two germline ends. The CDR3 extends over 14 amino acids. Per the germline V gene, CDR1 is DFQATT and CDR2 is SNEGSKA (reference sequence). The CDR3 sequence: CSASSVVRYYGYTF. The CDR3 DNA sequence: TGCAGTGCTAGTAGTGTGGTGCGCTACTATGGCTACACCTTC.

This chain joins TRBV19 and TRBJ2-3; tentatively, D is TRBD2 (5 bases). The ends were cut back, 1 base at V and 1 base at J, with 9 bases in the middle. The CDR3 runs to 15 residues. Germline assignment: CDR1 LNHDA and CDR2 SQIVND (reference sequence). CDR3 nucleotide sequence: TGTGCCAGTAGTATAGGGGGAGTCGGCACAGATACGCAGTATTTT. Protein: CASSIGGVGTDTQYF.

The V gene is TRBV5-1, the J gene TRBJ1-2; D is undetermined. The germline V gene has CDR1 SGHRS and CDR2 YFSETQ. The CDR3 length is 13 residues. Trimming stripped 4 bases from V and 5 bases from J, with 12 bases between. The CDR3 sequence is CASSPTSGYGYTF. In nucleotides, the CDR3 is TGCGCCAGCAGCCCCACGTCAGGTTATGGCTACACCTTC.

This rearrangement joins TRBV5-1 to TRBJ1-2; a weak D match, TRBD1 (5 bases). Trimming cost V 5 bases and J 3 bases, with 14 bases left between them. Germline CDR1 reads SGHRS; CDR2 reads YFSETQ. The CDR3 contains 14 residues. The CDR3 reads CASSPAGGDYGYTF. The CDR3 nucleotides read TGCGCCAGCAGTCCCGCCGGGGGGGACTATGGCTACACCTTC.

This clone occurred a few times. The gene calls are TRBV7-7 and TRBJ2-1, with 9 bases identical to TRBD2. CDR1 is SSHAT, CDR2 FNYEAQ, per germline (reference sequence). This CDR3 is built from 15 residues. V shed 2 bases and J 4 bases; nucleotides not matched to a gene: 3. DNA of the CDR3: TGTGCCAGCAGCTTAAGCGGGGGGCCATACAATGAGCAGTTCTTC. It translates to CASSLSGGPYNEQFF. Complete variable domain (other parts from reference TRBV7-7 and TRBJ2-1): GAGVSQSPRYKVTKRGQDVTLRCDPISSHATLYWYQQALGQGPEFLTYFNYEAQPDKSGLPSDRFSAERPEGSISTLTIQRTEQRDSAMYRCASSLSGGPYNEQFFGPGTRLTVL.

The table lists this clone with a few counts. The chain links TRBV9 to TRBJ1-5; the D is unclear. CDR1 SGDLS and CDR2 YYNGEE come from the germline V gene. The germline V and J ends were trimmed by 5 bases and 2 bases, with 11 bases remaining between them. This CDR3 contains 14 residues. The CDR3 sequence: CASSSGNGNQPQHF. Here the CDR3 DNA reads TGTGCCAGCAGTTCGGGGAATGGCAATCAGCCCCAGCATTTT.

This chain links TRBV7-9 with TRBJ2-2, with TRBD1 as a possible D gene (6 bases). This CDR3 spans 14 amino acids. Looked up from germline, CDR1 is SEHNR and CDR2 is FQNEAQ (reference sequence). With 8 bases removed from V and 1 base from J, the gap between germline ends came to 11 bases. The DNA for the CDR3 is TGTGCCAGCCTGGGACAAGAGAACACCGGGGAGCTGTTTTTT. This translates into CASLGQENTGELFF. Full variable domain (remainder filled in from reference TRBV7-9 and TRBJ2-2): DTGVSQNPRHKITKRGQNVTFRCDPISEHNRLYWYRQTLGQGPEFLTYFQNEAQLEKSRLLSDRFSAERPKGSFSTLEIQRTEQGDSAMYLCASLGQENTGELFFGEGSRLTVL.

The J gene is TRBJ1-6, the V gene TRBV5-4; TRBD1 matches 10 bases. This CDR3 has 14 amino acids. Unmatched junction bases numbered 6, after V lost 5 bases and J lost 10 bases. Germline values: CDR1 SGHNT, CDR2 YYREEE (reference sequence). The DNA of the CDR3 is TGTGCCAGCAGTACCGGGACAGGGGACTCACCCCTCCACTTT. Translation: CASSTGTGDSPLHF. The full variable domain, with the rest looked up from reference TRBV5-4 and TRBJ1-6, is ETGVTQSPTHLIKTRGQQVTLRCSSQSGHNTVSWYQQALGQGPQFIFQYYREEENGRGNFPPRFSGLQFPNYSSELNVNALELDDSALYLCASSTGTGDSPLHFGNGTRLTVT.

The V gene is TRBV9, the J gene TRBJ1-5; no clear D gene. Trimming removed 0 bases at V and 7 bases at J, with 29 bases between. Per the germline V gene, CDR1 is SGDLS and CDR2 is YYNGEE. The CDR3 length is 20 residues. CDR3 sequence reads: CASSVGFYSNAYEGLQPQHF. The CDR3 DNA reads TGTGCCAGCAGCGTAGGATTCTACTCGAACGCTTACGAGGGCCTACAGCCCCAGCATTTT.

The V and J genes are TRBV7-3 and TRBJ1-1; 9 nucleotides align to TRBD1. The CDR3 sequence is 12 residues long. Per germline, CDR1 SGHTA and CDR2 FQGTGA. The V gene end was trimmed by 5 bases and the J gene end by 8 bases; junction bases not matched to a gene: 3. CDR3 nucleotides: TGTGCCAGCAGCAACGGACAGGGGGAAGCTTTCTTT. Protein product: CASSNGQGEAFF.

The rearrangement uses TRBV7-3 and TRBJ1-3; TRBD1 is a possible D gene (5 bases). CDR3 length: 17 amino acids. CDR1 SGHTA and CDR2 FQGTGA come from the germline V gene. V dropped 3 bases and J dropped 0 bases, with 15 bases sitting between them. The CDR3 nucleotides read TGTGCCAGCAGCTTCGCGGGACCACCCAGCTCTGGAAACACCATATATTTT. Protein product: CASSFAGPPSSGNTIYF.

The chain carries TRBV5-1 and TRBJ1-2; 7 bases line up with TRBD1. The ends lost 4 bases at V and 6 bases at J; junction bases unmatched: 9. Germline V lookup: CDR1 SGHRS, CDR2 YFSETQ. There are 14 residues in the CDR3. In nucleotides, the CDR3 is TGCGCCAGCAGCCGGTTGGGGACAGAAGATGGCTACACCTTC. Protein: CASSRLGTEDGYTF.

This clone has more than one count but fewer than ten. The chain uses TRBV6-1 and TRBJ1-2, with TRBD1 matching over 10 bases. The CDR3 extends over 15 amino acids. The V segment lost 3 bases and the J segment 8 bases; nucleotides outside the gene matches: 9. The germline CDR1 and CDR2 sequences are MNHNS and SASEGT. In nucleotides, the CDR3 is TGTGCCAGCAGTGAGATCGGACAGGGGGAGTACGGCTACACCTTC. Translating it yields CASSEIGQGEYGYTF.

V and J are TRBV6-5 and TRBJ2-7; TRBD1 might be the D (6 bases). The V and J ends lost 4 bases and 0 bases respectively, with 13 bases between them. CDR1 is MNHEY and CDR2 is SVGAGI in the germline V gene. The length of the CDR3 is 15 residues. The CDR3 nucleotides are TGTGCCAGCAGTTCCTCACGGGACAACTCCTACGAGCAGTACTTC. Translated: CASSSSRDNSYEQYF.

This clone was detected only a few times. DNA of the CDR3: TGTGCCAGTAGTATTGGCAGGGGAAGCAATCAGCCCCAGCATTTT. Translated: CASSIGRGSNQPQHF. The chain recombines TRBV19 with TRBJ1-5, with D perhaps matching TRBD1 (6 bases). The CDR3 consists of 15 residues. Germline V gene data show CDR1 as LNHDA and CDR2 as SQIVND (reference sequence). The V end lost 3 bases, the J end lost 1 base, and 10 bases lay between the germline ends.